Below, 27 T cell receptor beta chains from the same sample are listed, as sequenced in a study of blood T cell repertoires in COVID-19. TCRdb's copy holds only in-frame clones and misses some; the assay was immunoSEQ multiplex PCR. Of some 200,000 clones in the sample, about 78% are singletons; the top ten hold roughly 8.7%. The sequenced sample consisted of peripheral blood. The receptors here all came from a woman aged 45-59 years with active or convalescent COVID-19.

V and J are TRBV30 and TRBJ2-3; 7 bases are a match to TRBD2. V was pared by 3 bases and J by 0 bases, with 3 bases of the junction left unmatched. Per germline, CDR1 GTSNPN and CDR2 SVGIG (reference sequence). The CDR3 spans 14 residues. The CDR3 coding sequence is TGTGCCTGGAGCCCGGGACTAAGCACAGATACGCAGTATTTT. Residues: CAWSPGLSTDTQYF.

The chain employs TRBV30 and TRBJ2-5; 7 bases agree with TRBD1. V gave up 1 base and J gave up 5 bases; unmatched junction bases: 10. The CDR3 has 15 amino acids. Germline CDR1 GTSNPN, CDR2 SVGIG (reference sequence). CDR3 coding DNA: TGTGCCTGGAGTGCCTGGGACAGCTATGGGGAGACCCAGTACTTC. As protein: CAWSAWDSYGETQYF. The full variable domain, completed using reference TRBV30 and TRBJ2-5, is SQTIHQWPATLVQPVGSPLSLECTVEGTSNPNLYWYRQAAGRGLQLLFYSVGIGQISSEVPQNLSASRPQDRQFILSSKKLLLSDSGFYLCAWSAWDSYGETQYFGPGTRLLVL.

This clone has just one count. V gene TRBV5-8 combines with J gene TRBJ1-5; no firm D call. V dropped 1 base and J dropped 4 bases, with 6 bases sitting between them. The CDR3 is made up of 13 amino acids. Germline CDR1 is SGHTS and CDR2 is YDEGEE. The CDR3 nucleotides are TGTGCCAGCAGCTTGAGTAGTAATCAGCCCCAGCATTTT. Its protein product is CASSLSSNQPQHF.

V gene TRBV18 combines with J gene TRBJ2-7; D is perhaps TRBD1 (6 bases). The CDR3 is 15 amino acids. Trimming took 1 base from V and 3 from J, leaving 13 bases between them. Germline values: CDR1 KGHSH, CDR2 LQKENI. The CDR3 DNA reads TGTGCCAGCTCACCACGAAGGACAGACCGCTACGAGCAGTACTTC. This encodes CASSPRRTDRYEQYF.

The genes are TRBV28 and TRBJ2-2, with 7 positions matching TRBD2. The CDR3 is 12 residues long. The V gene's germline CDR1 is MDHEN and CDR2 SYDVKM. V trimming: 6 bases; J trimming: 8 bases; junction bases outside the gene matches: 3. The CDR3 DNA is TGTGCCAGCAGGGGGGGGAAGGGGGAGCTGTTTTTT. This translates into CASRGGKGELFF.

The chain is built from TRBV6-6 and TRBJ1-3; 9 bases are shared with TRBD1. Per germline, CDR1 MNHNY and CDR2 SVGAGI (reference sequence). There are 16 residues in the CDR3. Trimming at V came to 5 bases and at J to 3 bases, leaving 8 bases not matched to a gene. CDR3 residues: CASSATTGGGGNTIYF. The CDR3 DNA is TGTGCCAGCAGTGCCACCACAGGGGGCGGTGGAAACACCATATATTTT.

CDR3 in amino acids: CASSPPFGDREVDTQYF. CDR3 DNA: TGTGCCAGCTCACCGCCGTTCGGGGACAGGGAGGTAGATACGCAGTATTTT. The rearrangement links TRBV18 to TRBJ2-3, with TRBD1 identical over 9 bases. V was pared by 3 bases and J by 5 bases, with 12 bases of the junction left unmatched. Germline CDR1 reads KGHSH; CDR2 reads LQKENI. This CDR3 spans 17 amino acids.

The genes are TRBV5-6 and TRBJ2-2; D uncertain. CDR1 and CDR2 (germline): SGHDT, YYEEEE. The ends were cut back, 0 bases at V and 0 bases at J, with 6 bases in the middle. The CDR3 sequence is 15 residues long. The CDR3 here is CASSLGSPNTGELFF. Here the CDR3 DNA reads TGTGCCAGCAGCTTGGGGAGTCCGAACACCGGGGAGCTGTTTTTT. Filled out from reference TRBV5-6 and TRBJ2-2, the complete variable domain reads DAGVTQSPTHLIKTRGQQVTLRCSPKSGHDTVSWYQQALGQGPQFIFQYYEEEERQRGNFPDRFSGHQFPNYSSELNVNALLLGDSALYLCASSLGSPNTGELFFGEGSRLTVL.

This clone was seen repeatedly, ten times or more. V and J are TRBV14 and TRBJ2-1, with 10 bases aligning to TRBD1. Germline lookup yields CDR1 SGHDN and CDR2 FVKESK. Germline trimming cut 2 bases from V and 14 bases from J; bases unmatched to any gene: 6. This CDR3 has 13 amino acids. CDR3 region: CASSQTRDRGKFF. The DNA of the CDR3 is TGTGCCAGCAGCCAAACTAGGGACAGGGGAAAGTTCTTC. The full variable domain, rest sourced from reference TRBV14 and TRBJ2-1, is EAGVTQFPSHSVIEKGQTVTLRCDPISGHDNLYWYRRVMGKEIKFLLHFVKESKQDESGMPNNRFLAERTGGTYSTLKVQPAELEDSGVYFCASSQTRDRGKFFGPGTRLTVL.

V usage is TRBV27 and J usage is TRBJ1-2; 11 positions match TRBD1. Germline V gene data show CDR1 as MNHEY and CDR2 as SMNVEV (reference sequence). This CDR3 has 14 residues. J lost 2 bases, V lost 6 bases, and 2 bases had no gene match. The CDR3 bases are TGTGCCAGCAGAGGGACAGGGGGGAACTATGGCTACACCTTC. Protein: CASRGTGGNYGYTF.

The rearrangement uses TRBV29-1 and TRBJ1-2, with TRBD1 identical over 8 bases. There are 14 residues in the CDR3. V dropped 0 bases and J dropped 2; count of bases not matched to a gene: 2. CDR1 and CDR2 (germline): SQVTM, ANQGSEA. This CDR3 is CSVEDRGRNYGYTF. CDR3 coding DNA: TGCAGCGTTGAAGACAGGGGGCGCAACTATGGCTACACCTTC.

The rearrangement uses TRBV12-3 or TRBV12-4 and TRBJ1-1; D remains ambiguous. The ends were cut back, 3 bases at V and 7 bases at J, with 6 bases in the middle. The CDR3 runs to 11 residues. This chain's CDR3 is CASSFRGEAFF. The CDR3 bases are TGTGCCAGCAGTTTCCGGGGTGAAGCTTTCTTT.

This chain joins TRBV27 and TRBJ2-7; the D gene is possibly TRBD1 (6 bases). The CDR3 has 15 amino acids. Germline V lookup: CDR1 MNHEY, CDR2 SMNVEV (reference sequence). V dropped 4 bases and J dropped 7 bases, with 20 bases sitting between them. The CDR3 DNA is TGTGCCAGCAGTTCCCTCAAAGACAGGCTGGGGGAGCAGTACTTC. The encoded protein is CASSSLKDRLGEQYF.

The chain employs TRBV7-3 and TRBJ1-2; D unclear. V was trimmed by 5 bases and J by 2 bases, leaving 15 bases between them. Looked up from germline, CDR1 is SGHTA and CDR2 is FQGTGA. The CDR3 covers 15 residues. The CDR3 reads CASSPFAGENYGYTF. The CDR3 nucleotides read TGTGCCAGCAGCCCCTTCGCGGGAGAGAACTATGGCTACACCTTC.

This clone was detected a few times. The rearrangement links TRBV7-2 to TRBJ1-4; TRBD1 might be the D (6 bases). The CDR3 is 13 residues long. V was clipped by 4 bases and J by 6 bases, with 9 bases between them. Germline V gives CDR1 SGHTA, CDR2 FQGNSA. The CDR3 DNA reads TGTGCCAGCAGCTCCCGGACAGATGAAAAACTGTTTTTT. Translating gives CASSSRTDEKLFF.

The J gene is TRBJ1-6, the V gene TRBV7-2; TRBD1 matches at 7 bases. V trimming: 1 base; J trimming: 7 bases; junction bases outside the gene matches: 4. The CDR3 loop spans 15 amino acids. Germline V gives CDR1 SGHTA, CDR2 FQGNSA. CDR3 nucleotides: TGTGCCAGCAGCTTAGTCCCGGGACAGAATTCACCCCTCCACTTT. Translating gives CASSLVPGQNSPLHF. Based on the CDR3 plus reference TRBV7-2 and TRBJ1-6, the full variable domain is GAGVSQSPSNKVTEKGKDVELRCDPISGHTALYWYRQSLGQGLEFLIYFQGNSAPDKSGLPSDRFSAERTGGSVSTLTIQRTQQEDSAVYLCASSLVPGQNSPLHFGNGTRLTVT.

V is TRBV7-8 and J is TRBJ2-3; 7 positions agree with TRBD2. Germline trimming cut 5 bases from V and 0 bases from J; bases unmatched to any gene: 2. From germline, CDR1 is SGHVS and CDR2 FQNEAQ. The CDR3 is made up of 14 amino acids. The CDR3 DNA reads TGTGCCAGCAGCGGGGGACTAAGCACAGATACGCAGTATTTT. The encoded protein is CASSGGLSTDTQYF.

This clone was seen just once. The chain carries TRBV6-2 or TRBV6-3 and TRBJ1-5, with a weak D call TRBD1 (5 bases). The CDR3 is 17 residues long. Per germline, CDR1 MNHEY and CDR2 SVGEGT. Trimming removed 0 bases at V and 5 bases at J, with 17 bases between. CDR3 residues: CASSYSLGPLAHQPQHF. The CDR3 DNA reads TGTGCCAGCAGTTACTCGTTGGGGCCCCTGGCCCATCAGCCCCAGCATTTT.

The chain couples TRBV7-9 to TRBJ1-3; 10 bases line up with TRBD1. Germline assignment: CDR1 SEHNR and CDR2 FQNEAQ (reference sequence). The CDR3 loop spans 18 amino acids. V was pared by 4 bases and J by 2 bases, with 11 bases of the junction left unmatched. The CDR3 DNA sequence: TGTGCCAGCAGCTCAACCCCGGGACAGGGGAAAACTGGAAACACCATATATTTT. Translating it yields CASSSTPGQGKTGNTIYF.

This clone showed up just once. The CDR3 coding sequence is TGTGCCAGCAGCCAACCACCTCGGGACCCAGGGGTAGTACCTCCCTATGGCTACACCTTC. It is translated as CASSQPPRDPGVVPPYGYTF. The V call is TRBV3-1 (or the pseudogene TRBV3-2), the J call TRBJ1-2, with a tentative D call TRBD1 (6 bases). V lost 2 bases and J lost 4, with 29 bases in between. This CDR3 is 20 amino acids long. In germline, CDR1 is LGHDT, CDR2 YNNKEL (reference sequence).

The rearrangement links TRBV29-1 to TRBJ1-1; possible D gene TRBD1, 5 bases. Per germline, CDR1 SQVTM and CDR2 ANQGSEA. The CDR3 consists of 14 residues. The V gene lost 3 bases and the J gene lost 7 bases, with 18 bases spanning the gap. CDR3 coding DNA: TGCAGCGTTGATGGTACGGGGGTACGGAGTGAAGCTTTCTTT. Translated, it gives CSVDGTGVRSEAFF.

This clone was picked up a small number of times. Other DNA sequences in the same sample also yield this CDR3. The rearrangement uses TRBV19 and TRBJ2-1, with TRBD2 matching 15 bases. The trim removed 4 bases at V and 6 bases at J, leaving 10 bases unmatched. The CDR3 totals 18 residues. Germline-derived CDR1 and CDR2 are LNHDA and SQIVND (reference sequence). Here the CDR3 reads CASSRGGLAGGRGNEQFF. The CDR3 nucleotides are TGTGCCAGTAGTAGGGGGGGACTAGCGGGAGGCCGGGGCAATGAGCAGTTCTTC.

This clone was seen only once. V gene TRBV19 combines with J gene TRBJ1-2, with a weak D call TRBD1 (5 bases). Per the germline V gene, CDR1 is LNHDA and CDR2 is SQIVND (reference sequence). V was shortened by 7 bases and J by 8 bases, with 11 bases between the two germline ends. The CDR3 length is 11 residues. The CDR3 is CASTDSGGYTF. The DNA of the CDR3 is TGTGCCAGTACAGACAGTGGCGGCTACACCTTC.

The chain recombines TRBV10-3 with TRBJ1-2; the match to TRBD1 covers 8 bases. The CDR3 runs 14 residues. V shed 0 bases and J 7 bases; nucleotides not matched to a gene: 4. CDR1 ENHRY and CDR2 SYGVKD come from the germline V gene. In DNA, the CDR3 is TGTGCCATCAGTGAGTCGACAGGGGTGCCTGGCTACACCTTC. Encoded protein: CAISESTGVPGYTF.

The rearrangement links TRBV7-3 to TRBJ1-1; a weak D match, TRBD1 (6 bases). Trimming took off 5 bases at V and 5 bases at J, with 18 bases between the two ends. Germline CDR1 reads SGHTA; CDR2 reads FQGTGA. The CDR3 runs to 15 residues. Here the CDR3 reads CASSPGAYWGTEAFF. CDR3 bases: TGTGCCAGCAGCCCAGGGGCGTACTGGGGGACTGAAGCTTTCTTT.

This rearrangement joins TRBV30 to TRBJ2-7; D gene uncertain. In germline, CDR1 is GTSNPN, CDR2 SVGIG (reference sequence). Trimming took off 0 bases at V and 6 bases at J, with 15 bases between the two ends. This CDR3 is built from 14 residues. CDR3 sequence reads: CAWSVEVLSAEQYF. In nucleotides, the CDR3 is TGTGCCTGGAGTGTAGAGGTGCTCAGCGCCGAGCAGTACTTC. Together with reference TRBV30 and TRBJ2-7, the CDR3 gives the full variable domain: SQTIHQWPATLVQPVGSPLSLECTVEGTSNPNLYWYRQAAGRGLQLLFYSVGIGQISSEVPQNLSASRPQDRQFILSSKKLLLSDSGFYLCAWSVEVLSAEQYFGPGTRLTVT.

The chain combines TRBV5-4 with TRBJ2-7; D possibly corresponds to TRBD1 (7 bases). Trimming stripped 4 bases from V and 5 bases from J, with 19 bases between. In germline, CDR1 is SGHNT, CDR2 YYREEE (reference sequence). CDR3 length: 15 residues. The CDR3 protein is CASSPGGLWKDEQYF. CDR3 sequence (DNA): TGTGCCAGCAGCCCAGGGGGGTTATGGAAGGACGAGCAGTACTTC.